Following are 16 T cell receptor beta chains from one sample sequenced in a study of PD-1 blockade in classical Hodgkin lymphoma. Every patient experienced relapse after autologous stem cell transplantation, and brentuximab vedotin exposure varied. Repertoires were generated with immunoSEQ multiplex PCR, while TCRdb's copy carries only in-frame clones and drops some. The sample carries about 100,000 clones, over 80% recorded once. Sequencing was performed on peripheral blood mononuclear cells (PBMCs), taken at baseline. These TCRs come from a human donor with classical Hodgkin lymphoma.

This chain uses TRBV9 with TRBJ2-7; 8 bases are shared with TRBD2. The CDR3 has 12 amino acids. V lost 4 bases to trimming and J lost 5 bases; unmatched junction nucleotides: 2. Germline CDR1 is SGDLS and CDR2 is YYNGEE. CDR3 bases: TGTGCCAGCAGCCGGGAGGGGGACGAGCAGTACTTC. It codes for CASSREGDEQYF. Full variable domain (outside the CDR3, taken from reference TRBV9 and TRBJ2-7): DSGVTQTPKHLITATGQRVTLRCSPRSGDLSVYWYQQSLDQGLQFLIQYYNGEERAKGNILERFSAQQFPDLHSELNLSSLELGDSALYFCASSREGDEQYFGPGTRLTVT.

The count of this clone is one. The rearrangement links TRBV5-1 to TRBJ2-2; 9 positions match TRBD1. This CDR3 region has 16 residues. Germline trimming cut 4 bases from V and 4 bases from J; bases unmatched to any gene: 8. Germline CDR1 reads SGHRS; CDR2 reads YFSETQ. In DNA, the CDR3 is TGCGCCAGCAGCGGGGCCGGGACAGGGCTCACCGGGGAGCTGTTTTTT. Residues: CASSGAGTGLTGELFF.

The rearrangement uses TRBV6-6 and TRBJ2-2, with 8 bases lining up with TRBD1. V lost 5 bases, J lost 5 bases, and 4 bases stayed unmatched. The CDR3 contains 14 residues. The germline V gene has CDR1 MNHNY and CDR2 SVGAGI (reference sequence). CDR3: CASSATGETGELFF. The CDR3 region has the DNA TGTGCCAGCAGTGCGACAGGGGAGACCGGGGAGCTGTTTTTT.

This sequence joins TRBV11-3 and TRBJ2-7, with D perhaps assigned TRBD1 or TRBD2 (6 bases each). The germline V gene has CDR1 SGHNT and CDR2 YENEEA. V was trimmed by 1 base and J by 7 bases, leaving 11 bases between them. This CDR3 region has 13 residues. CDR3 DNA: TGTGCCAGCAGCTTAGGGGGGGCCGGTGAGCAGTACTTC. Translated, it gives CASSLGGAGEQYF.

V gene TRBV7-9 combines with J gene TRBJ1-4; perhaps TRBD1 as D (5 bases). Germline V gene data show CDR1 as SEHNR and CDR2 as FQNEAQ (reference sequence). The CDR3 sequence is 14 residues long. Trimming left V 5 bases short and J 7 bases short, with 14 bases between. The CDR3 sequence is CASSLNTGAEKLFF. CDR3 coding DNA: TGTGCCAGCAGCCTCAATACTGGGGCTGAAAAACTGTTTTTT.

The chain joins TRBV5-6 to TRBJ2-7; a weak D match, TRBD2 (5 bases). The CDR3 is made up of 13 amino acids. Trimming removed 0 bases at V and 5 bases at J, with 9 bases between. CDR1 and CDR2 (germline): SGHDT, YYEEEE. CDR3 region: CASSLELRDEQYF. CDR3 DNA: TGTGCCAGCAGCTTGGAGCTGAGGGACGAGCAGTACTTC.

V is TRBV2 and J is TRBJ1-5; no clear D. The germline gives CDR1 SNHLY, CDR2 FYNNEI. The CDR3 runs 14 residues. V shed 3 bases and J shed 6 bases, with 12 bases lying between them. The CDR3 bases are TGTGCCAGCAGTGAGCAGGCCAACCGTCAGCCCCAGCATTTT. The encoded protein is CASSEQANRQPQHF.

The chain combines TRBV7-2 with TRBJ1-4, with unresolved D. The length of the CDR3 is 14 residues. With 5 bases removed from V and 6 bases from J, the gap between germline ends came to 13 bases. The V gene's germline CDR1 is SGHTA and CDR2 FQGNSA. The chain's CDR3 is CASSESTNYEKLFF. The CDR3 DNA sequence: TGTGCCAGCAGCGAGAGCACTAACTATGAAAAACTGTTTTTT.

The chain uses TRBV5-6 and TRBJ2-7; D perhaps matches TRBD1 (6 bases). The CDR3 is 14 amino acids. V gave up 1 base and J gave up 3 bases, with 11 bases separating them. The germline CDR1 and CDR2 sequences are SGHDT and YYEEEE. In DNA, the CDR3 is TGTGCCAGCAGCTTGCAGGGACACCTCTACGAGCAGTACTTC. As protein: CASSLQGHLYEQYF.

This clone is medium-sized in the sample. The chain recombines TRBV19 with TRBJ1-1; D might be TRBD1 (6 bases). CDR1 and CDR2 from the germline V gene are LNHDA and SQIVND (reference sequence). The ends were cut back, 4 bases at V and 4 bases at J, with 13 bases in the middle. The CDR3 contains 14 residues. CDR3 DNA sequence: TGTGCCAGTAGTACAACAGGGTCCGCCACTGAAGCTTTCTTT. Translated: CASSTTGSATEAFF.

This clone was counted a single time. The chain has TRBV28 and TRBJ1-2; D call uncertain. This CDR3 is 14 amino acids long. In germline, CDR1 is MDHEN, CDR2 SYDVKM. Trimming stripped 8 bases from V and 5 bases from J, with 18 bases between. CDR3 DNA sequence: TGTGCCAGCGACCCGGGGAAGCGGCGATATGGCTACACCTTC. It translates to CASDPGKRRYGYTF.

This rearrangement joins TRBV18 to TRBJ2-2; D gene unclear. V was clipped by 0 bases and J by 4 bases, with 9 bases between them. CDR1 and CDR2 from the germline V gene are KGHSH and LQKENI. There are 15 residues in the CDR3. The CDR3 sequence: CASSPPSRATGELFF. The CDR3 nucleotides are TGTGCCAGCTCACCACCGTCCCGGGCCACCGGGGAGCTGTTTTTT.

This chain joins TRBV5-6 and TRBJ1-2; D is unresolved. Germline V gene lookup returns CDR1 SGHDT and CDR2 YYEEEE. The length of the CDR3 is 14 residues. Trimming stripped 0 bases from V and 3 bases from J, with 9 bases between. The CDR3 loop is CASSLGQPYYGYTF. In DNA, the CDR3 is TGTGCCAGCAGCTTGGGGCAGCCCTACTATGGCTACACCTTC.

The chain joins TRBV1 to TRBJ2-3; the D call of TRBD2 is as the table states it, not checked on the DNA. TRBV1 is deemed a pseudogene. The CDR3 spans 18 residues. CDR3 DNA sequence: TGCACCAGCAGCCAAGACTATACTAGCGGGAAGACCACAGATACGCAGTATTTT. Protein: CTSSQDYTSGKTTDTQYF.

The chain has TRBV6-5 and TRBJ2-7; 12 bases match TRBD1. Germline V gene sequence: CDR1 MNHEY, CDR2 SVGAGI. The CDR3 totals 15 residues. Trimming removed 6 bases from V and 5 bases from J; junction bases left unmatched: 8. The chain's CDR3 is CASRHSRDRGHEQYF. CDR3 DNA sequence: TGTGCCAGCAGACACAGCCGGGACAGGGGGCACGAGCAGTACTTC.

The chain uses TRBV7-9 and TRBJ2-5; TRBD2 is a possible D gene (5 bases). The CDR3 has 13 residues. Trimming cost V 5 bases and J 5 bases, with 12 bases left between them. Germline V lookup: CDR1 SEHNR, CDR2 FQNEAQ (reference sequence). CDR3 in DNA: TGTGCCAGCAGCCCGAGGGTAGGGGAGACCCAGTACTTC. Translated: CASSPRVGETQYF.